The entry below gives a single T cell receptor (beta chain) sequence along with its context. What it binds is not known. TCRdb ran MiXCR on the 5' RACE reads and lists one entry per CDR3 protein. The sample lists roughly 410,000 distinct CDR3 sequences; 24% were seen once. This specimen comes from a study of T-cell memory formation after mild COVID-19. The overall study: Clustering of TCRs was largely donor specific.

Findings and caveats of the study: Some responding clones appeared in pre-infection memory, suggesting cross-reactive memory joined.

The V gene end was trimmed by 0 bases and the J gene end by 9 bases; junction bases not matched to a gene: 8. CDR1 and CDR2 (germline): SGHTA, FQGTGA. The CDR3 spans 16 residues. The chain links TRBV7-3 to TRBJ1-1; TRBD1 matches 12 bases. The receptor was isolated from an adult woman who had mild COVID-19 (a few samples of this study predate the infection). Cell type and time point are not known. Sequenced material: PBMCs or a T cell subset sorted from them (not recorded which). The CDR3: CASSLTPGQGARKAFF. CDR3 nucleotide sequence: TGTGCCAGCAGCTTAACCCCGGGACAGGGGGCGAGGAAAGCTTTCTTT.